This is a list of T cell receptor beta chains from one sample in a study of T cells in localized non-small cell lung cancer. The method was immunoSEQ multiplex PCR; TCRdb's version includes in-frame clones alone and lacks a portion of them. Found here are about 36,000 clones, around nine tenths of them singletons; the top ten hold approximately 7%. The input for sequencing was peripheral blood, taken before any cancer treatment. All receptors derive from an older female donor with stage I lung adenocarcinoma. CDR3s include the opening cysteine and the closing phenylalanine or tryptophan. A D gene is named only where the DNA matches it firmly. Rows may omit the clone size; those that give it use once, few, many or a size class.

size | J | D | V | CDR3 | DNA
NA | TRBJ1-3 | NA | TRBV4-1 | CASSQEGHRVESGNTIYF | TGCGCCAGCAGCCAAGAGGGACACAGGGTAGAATCTGGAAACACCATATATTTT
NA | TRBJ1-5 | TRBD1 | TRBV19 | CASSPWTGGKSQPQHF | TGTGCCAGTAGTCCCTGGACAGGGGGCAAAAGTCAGCCCCAGCATTTT
NA | TRBJ1-1 | NA | TRBV5-1 | CASSALGHPNTEAFF | TGCGCCAGCAGCGCTCTGGGACACCCGAACACTGAAGCTTTCTTT
few | TRBJ2-7 | NA | TRBV6-5 | CASSYNRVAYEQYF | TGTGCCAGCAGTTATAACAGGGTCGCCTACGAGCAGTACTTC
few | TRBJ1-4 | NA | TRBV28 | CASSLNGASEKLFF | TGTGCCAGCAGTCTAAATGGGGCATCGGAAAAACTGTTTTTT
NA | TRBJ2-5 | NA | TRBV5-4 | CASRPRPPVETQYF | TGTGCCAGCAGACCCCGCCCCCCCGTTGAGACCCAGTACTTC
NA | TRBJ1-4 | TRBD1 | TRBV19 | CASRQGGAGNEKLFF | TGTGCCAGTAGACAAGGGGGCGCTGGTAATGAAAAACTGTTTTTT
NA | TRBJ1-2 | NA | TRBV10-2 | CASREGGVVNGYTF | TGCGCCAGCAGGGAGGGAGGGGTCGTAAATGGCTACACCTTC
once | TRBJ2-2 | TRBD2 | TRBV11-2 | CASSHGGGLNTGELFF | TGTGCCAGCAGCCACGGGGGGGGCCTGAACACCGGGGAGCTGTTTTTT
NA | TRBJ1-1 | NA | TRBV11-2 | CASSLVRILGGAAFF | TGTGCCAGCAGCTTAGTTCGGATCTTGGGGGGCGCGGCTTTCTTT
NA | TRBJ2-2 | NA | TRBV11-2 | CASSSPHGQPPANTGELFF | TGTGCCAGCAGCTCCCCCCATGGGCAGCCACCTGCGAACACCGGGGAGCTGTTTTTT
NA | TRBJ2-3 | NA | TRBV5-1 | CASSGIGGPRTDTQYF | TGCGCCAGCAGCGGGATAGGGGGGCCGAGGACAGATACGCAGTATTTT
NA | TRBJ1-6 | NA | TRBV5-8 | CASSPLRGFDINSPLHF | TGTGCCAGCAGCCCCTTAAGAGGGTTCGATATTAATTCACCCCTCCACTTT
NA | TRBJ1-6 | NA | TRBV7-3 | CASSLMFGGYSPLHF | TGTGCCAGCAGCCTGATGTTCGGGGGCTATTCACCCCTCCACTTT
NA | TRBJ2-2 | NA | TRBV7-8 | CAFSGTGASTGELFF | TGTGCCTTCTCGGGGACGGGGGCCTCCACCGGGGAGCTGTTTTTT
NA | TRBJ2-7 | TRBD1 | TRBV18 | CASSPPDRENEQYF | TGTGCCAGCTCACCCCCGGACAGGGAAAACGAGCAGTACTTC
NA | TRBJ1-1 | NA | TRBV7-9 | CASSLRRNTEAFF | TGTGCCAGCAGCTTACGACGTAATACTGAAGCTTTCTTT
once | TRBJ1-1 | NA | TRBV7-2 | CASSIQQGNHAEAFF | TGTGCCAGCAGCATCCAACAGGGTAATCACGCTGAAGCTTTCTTT
NA | TRBJ2-4 | TRBD1 | TRBV5-1 | CASSLESGQGANIQYF | TGCGCCAGCAGCTTGGAGTCTGGACAGGGAGCGAACATTCAGTACTTC
few | TRBJ1-1 | NA | TRBV19 | CASSIKAGIEAFF | TGTGCCAGTAGTATAAAGGCAGGGATTGAAGCTTTCTTT
NA | TRBJ1-1 | NA | TRBV19 | CASRELGTSEAFF | TGTGCCAGTAGAGAGTTGGGAACGTCTGAAGCTTTCTTT
NA | TRBJ2-3 | NA | TRBV7-4 | CASSLEAQGIINFSTDTQYF | TGTGCCAGCAGCTTAGAGGCCCAGGGTATAATTAATTTTAGCACAGATACGCAGTATTTT
once | TRBJ1-3 | TRBD1 | TRBV4-1 | CASSQDRDSGSGNTIYF | TGCGCCAGCAGCCAAGATAGGGACAGTGGCTCTGGAAACACCATATATTTT
NA | TRBJ2-6 | NA | TRBV19 | CASSIFSDSGANVLTF | TGTGCCAGTAGTATTTTCTCAGACTCTGGGGCCAACGTCCTGACTTTC
NA | TRBJ1-2 | TRBD1 | TRBV5-1 | CASSVDRGNYGYTF | TGCGCCAGCAGCGTGGACAGGGGGAACTATGGCTACACCTTC
NA | TRBJ1-6 | TRBD1 | TRBV28 | CASGTGGFYSPLHF | TGTGCCAGCGGGACAGGGGGTTTCTATTCGCCCCTCCACTTT
NA | TRBJ2-7 | NA | TRBV7-9 | CASKTRAGLSYEQYF | TGTGCCAGCAAAACCCGCGCGGGTTTGTCCTACGAGCAGTACTTC
NA | TRBJ1-5 | NA | TRBV7-7 | CASSADLNQPQHF | TGTGCTAGCAGCGCTGACCTAAATCAGCCCCAGCATTTT
NA | TRBJ1-1 | NA | TRBV2 | CARPGLMNTEAFF | TGTGCCAGACCCGGACTCATGAACACTGAAGCTTTCTTT
NA | TRBJ1-3 | NA | TRBV11-2 | CATRLGNTIYF | TGTGCCACAAGGCTAGGAAACACCATATATTTT
NA | TRBJ1-1 | NA | TRBV13 | CASSPFSGEKNTEAFF | TGTGCCAGCAGTCCGTTCTCAGGGGAGAAGAACACTGAAGCTTTCTTT
NA | TRBJ2-1 | NA | TRBV19 | CASSISGDPYNEQFF | TGTGCCAGTAGTATATCGGGGGACCCCTACAATGAGCAGTTCTTC
NA | TRBJ2-3 | NA | TRBV7-9 | CASSLEGHQGYTQYF | TGTGCCAGCAGCTTAGAGGGCCACCAGGGGTATACGCAGTATTTT
NA | TRBJ1-2 | TRBD1 | TRBV2 | CASRGTGGSSGYTF | TGTGCCAGCAGAGGGACAGGGGGTTCGAGTGGCTACACCTTC
NA | TRBJ1-5 | NA | TRBV6-5 | CASSRGGGAGQPQHF | TGTGCCAGCAGTAGGGGAGGAGGAGCGGGCCAGCCCCAGCATTTT
once | TRBJ2-2 | NA | TRBV5-4 | CASRPGHLNTGELFF | TGTGCCAGCAGACCGGGACACCTGAACACCGGGGAGCTGTTTTTT
NA | TRBJ2-7 | TRBD2 | TRBV9 | CASSFGTSGGAYEQYF | TGTGCCAGCAGCTTCGGGACTAGCGGGGGAGCCTACGAGCAGTACTTC
NA | TRBJ1-2 | TRBD1 | TRBV13 | CASSLGRLPGTGDSYGYTF | TGTGCCAGCAGCTTAGGACGGCTCCCGGGGACAGGGGATTCGTATGGCTACACCTTC
NA | TRBJ1-4 | NA | TRBV28 | CASSSGGRMGNEKLFF | TGTGCCAGCAGCAGCGGAGGGAGAATGGGTAATGAAAAACTGTTTTTT
NA | TRBJ1-2 | TRBD1 | TRBV6-5 | CASRYGTTGQGDGYTF | TGTGCCAGCAGGTACGGGACGACGGGACAGGGGGACGGCTACACCTTC
NA | TRBJ2-1 | NA | TRBV5-6 | CASKWGAAHAEQFF | TGTGCCAGCAAATGGGGGGCCGCCCACGCCGAGCAGTTCTTC
NA | TRBJ1-1 | NA | TRBV19 | CASKYTALMNTEAFF | TGTGCCAGTAAGTACACAGCCTTAATGAACACTGAAGCTTTCTTT
NA | TRBJ1-5 | TRBD1 | TRBV18 | CASSPWGDRGIQPQHF | TGTGCCAGCTCACCCTGGGGGGACAGGGGTATTCAGCCCCAGCATTTT
NA | TRBJ1-1 | NA | TRBV11-2 | CASSHHGLRDAGPEAFF | TGTGCCAGCAGCCACCATGGACTCCGGGACGCCGGCCCTGAAGCTTTCTTT